A single sample is the source of the 8 T cell receptor beta chains below, sequenced in a study of blood T cell repertoires in COVID-19. This table comes from immunoSEQ multiplex PCR, and its TCRdb copy is limited to in-frame clones, with some not included. Of more than 75,000 clones in the sample, approximately 88% were seen once. The sample taken for sequencing was peripheral blood. The receptors come from a human donor in a cohort sampled during active COVID-19.

The chain joins TRBV24-1 to TRBJ2-7, with 12 bases identical to TRBD2. This CDR3 has 16 amino acids. CDR1 KGHDR and CDR2 SFDVKD come from the germline V gene. V dropped 4 bases and J dropped 0; count of bases not matched to a gene: 3. CDR3 in DNA: TGTGCCACCAGTGACCCGACTAGCGGGAGCTCCTACGAGCAGTACTTC. This gives the protein CATSDPTSGSSYEQYF.

This chain uses TRBV6-5 with TRBJ2-7, with a possible D match to TRBD1 (6 bases). Germline V CDR1 and CDR2: MNHEY, SVGAGI. CDR3 length: 15 residues. Trimming shortened V by 7 bases and J by 0 bases, and 16 bases separated the two germline ends. CDR3 in DNA: TGTGCCAGCAACCTTCTCCGGGACAACTCCTACGAGCAGTACTTC. The encoded protein is CASNLLRDNSYEQYF.

The chain combines TRBV5-1 with TRBJ2-7; 14 bases map to TRBD2. In germline, CDR1 is SGHRS, CDR2 YFSETQ. J gave up 5 bases and V 0 bases, and 4 bases lay outside the gene matches. This CDR3 has 16 amino acids. In nucleotides, the CDR3 is TGCGCCAGCAGCTTGGCAGGGGGACTAGCGGGAGACGAGCAGTACTTC. Translation gives CASSLAGGLAGDEQYF.

The chain combines TRBV2 with TRBJ1-4; no reliable D call. This CDR3 contains 13 residues. CDR1 and CDR2 from the germline V gene are SNHLY and FYNNEI. V gave up 6 bases and J gave up 8 bases, with 13 bases separating them. CDR3 coding DNA: TGTGCCAGCAGCGGCCTGCTGGGCGAAAAACTGTTTTTT. Amino acids: CASSGLLGEKLFF.

This chain links TRBV11-2 with TRBJ1-1; 10 bases map to TRBD1. CDR3 length equals 13 residues. CDR1 and CDR2 (germline): SGHAT, FQNNGV. V was clipped by 4 bases and J by 6 bases; unmatched bases: 2. The CDR3 bases are TGTGCCAGCAGCTCGGACAGGGGGGCTGAAGCTTTCTTT. Its protein product is CASSSDRGAEAFF.

The CDR3 DNA sequence: TGTGCCAGTAGTATAGGCGGACAGCCCAACACTGAAGCTTTCTTT. The encoded protein is CASSIGGQPNTEAFF. The gene calls are TRBV19 and TRBJ1-1; TRBD1 might be the D (6 bases). CDR1 and CDR2 from the germline V gene are LNHDA and SQIVND (reference sequence). This CDR3 is 15 amino acids long. Deletions cut 1 base from V and 2 bases from J, with 11 bases between.

This clone was counted between two and nine times. This chain uses TRBV6-1 with TRBJ1-3; TRBD1 matches at 8 bases. Germline-derived CDR1 and CDR2 are MNHNS and SASEGT. The CDR3 contains 16 residues. Germline trimming cut 1 base from V and 3 bases from J; bases unmatched to any gene: 5. The CDR3 is CASSEGGQGGGNTIYF. CDR3 nucleotides: TGTGCCAGCAGTGAAGGAGGACAGGGTGGTGGAAACACCATATATTTT.

This sequence joins TRBV7-3 and TRBJ2-5; D might be TRBD2 (5 bases). Germline V gene lookup returns CDR1 SGHTA and CDR2 FQGTGA. Deletions cut 5 bases from V and 0 bases from J, with 7 bases between. The CDR3 has 13 amino acids. CDR3 bases: TGTGCCAGCAGCCGGGGAAACCAAGAGACCCAGTACTTC. The encoded protein is CASSRGNQETQYF.